This entry concerns a single T cell receptor (beta chain). There are 13 residues in the CDR3. Trimming pared 0 bases from V and 5 bases from J, leaving 6 bases between. Germline V gives CDR1 SEHNR, CDR2 FQNEAQ (reference sequence). The sample is drawn from a study of blood T cell repertoires in COVID-19. On the study more broadly: Some COVID-19 samples were acute and others convalescent; all came from the United States, Italy and Spain. In each case, the material was cDNA or gDNA derived from T cells, B-cell-depleted T cells, or PBMCs.

Authors' data handling: Reference gene primer amplification gave nucleated cell count estimates. Profiling relied on immunoSEQ multiplex PCR, and the TCRdb table lists in-frame clones only, not all of them. The DNA was the basis for D and trimming; V, J and clone size are from that table. The table includes 85,000 to 100,000 clones, approximately 84% detected once. This TCR derives from a woman aged 60 to 75 with acute or convalescent COVID-19. The chain carries TRBV7-9 and TRBJ2-3; TRBD2 might be the D (5 bases). Sequenced input: peripheral blood. For the CDR3, the DNA is TGTGCCAGCAGCTTAGCGGGGAGAGATACGCAGTATTTT. This translates into CASSLAGRDTQYF.